Below, one T cell receptor (beta chain) is given with its context. The Seattle patients, enrolled during active infection, were followed longitudinally. This specimen belongs to a study of blood T cell repertoires in COVID-19. About the study: Acute and convalescent COVID-19 specimens originated in the United States, Italy and Spain. Nucleic acid was either cDNA or gDNA, and it came from T cells, B-cell-depleted T cells, or PBMCs.

V dropped 2 bases and J dropped 3 bases, with 14 bases sitting between them. The CDR3 is made up of 16 amino acids. The germline gives CDR1 SGHRS, CDR2 YFSETQ. Authors' methods: The authors estimated nucleated cell counts from reference gene primer amplification. Assay used: immunoSEQ multiplex PCR; TCRdb lists only in-frame clones, some missing. V, J and clone size are taken as reported in that table, and D and trimming were inferred from the DNA itself. There are about 220,000 clones in the sample; roughly 85% occur only once, and more than 2% lies in the top ten. J is TRBJ1-4 and V is TRBV5-1; unclear D gene. The source is an older woman with COVID-19, enrolled during active disease. The sequencing sample was made of peripheral blood. The DNA for the CDR3 is TGCGCCAGCAGCTTTGGAACTCAGCAGGCTAATGAAAAACTGTTTTTT. The encoded protein is CASSFGTQQANEKLFF.